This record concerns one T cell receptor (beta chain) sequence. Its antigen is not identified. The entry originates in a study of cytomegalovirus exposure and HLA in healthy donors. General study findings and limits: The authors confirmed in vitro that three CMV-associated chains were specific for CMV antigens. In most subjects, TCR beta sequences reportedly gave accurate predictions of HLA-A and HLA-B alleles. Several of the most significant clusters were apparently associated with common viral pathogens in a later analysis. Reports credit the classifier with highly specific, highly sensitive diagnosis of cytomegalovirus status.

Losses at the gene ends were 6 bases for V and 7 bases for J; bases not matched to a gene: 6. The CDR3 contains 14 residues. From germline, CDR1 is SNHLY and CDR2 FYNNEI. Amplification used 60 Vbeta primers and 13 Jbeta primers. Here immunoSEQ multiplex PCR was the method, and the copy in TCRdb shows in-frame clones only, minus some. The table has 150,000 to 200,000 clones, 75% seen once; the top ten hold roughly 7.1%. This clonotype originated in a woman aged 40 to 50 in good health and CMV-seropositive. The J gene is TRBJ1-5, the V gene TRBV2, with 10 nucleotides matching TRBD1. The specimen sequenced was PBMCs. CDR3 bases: TGTGCCAGCAGCCTCCGGGACAGGGGACAGCCCCAGCATTTT. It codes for CASSLRDRGQPQHF.